The clone carrying this T cell receptor beta chain was recorded a few times. This entry is derived from a study of cytomegalovirus exposure and HLA in healthy donors. PCR primers comprised 60 Vbeta and 13 Jbeta primers. Authors' data handling: Roughly 81 million unique TCR beta chains, 10 million to 14 million shared, were counted in a later analysis. Produced via immunoSEQ multiplex PCR; TCRdb's table is partial and in-frame only. The DNA was the basis for D and trimming; V, J and clone size are from that table. The sample holds 100,000 to 150,000 clones, about two thirds seen once. Sequenced: PBMCs. This TCR came from a woman aged 35 to 49 in good health and CMV-seropositive.

CDR3 residues: CASSYSSGALYEQYF. The DNA for the CDR3 is TGTGCCAGCAGTTACTCTAGCGGGGCACTGTACGAGCAGTACTTC. The chain uses TRBV6-5 and TRBJ2-7; 8 positions agree with TRBD2. Germline values: CDR1 MNHEY, CDR2 SVGAGI. J gave up 4 bases and V 0 bases, and 5 bases lay outside the gene matches. CDR3 length equals 15 residues.